This TCR beta chain was observed in a study of cytomegalovirus exposure and HLA in healthy donors. Study-wide results and limits: For most TCR beta V segments, an earlier analysis put the productive rate at about 87% or about 30% of the time.

Donors showed nominal health when sampled, although they likely had unrecorded immune exposures. The CDR3 extends over 17 amino acids. The germline CDR1 and CDR2 sequences are SGHDT and YYEEEE. The junction had 17 bases not matched to a gene; V was cut back by 4 bases and J by 8 bases. The study ran its PCR with 60 Vbeta and 13 Jbeta primers. As originally analysed: An analysis performed later counted roughly 80 million unique TCR beta chains (approximately 12 million of them shared). Measured with immunoSEQ multiplex PCR; TCRdb has only the in-frame clones, and not every one. V and J calls and clone size follow that table, whereas D and trimming were derived from the DNA. Here the sample spans nearly 110,000 clones, approximately 74% being singletons. Note on this clone: No antigen is known for it.

This receptor was identified in a woman in her 40s in good health and CMV-seropositive. The chain employs TRBV5-6 and TRBJ2-1, with TRBD2 identical over 8 bases. The sample consisted of PBMCs. The CDR3 coding sequence is TGTGCCAGCAGCATCACTGGCGGGGGGTACACCTGGGATGAGCAGTTCTTC. The encoded protein is CASSITGGGYTWDEQFF.